This T cell receptor (beta chain) comes out of a study of blood T cell repertoires in COVID-19. Sequenced by immunoSEQ multiplex PCR; TCRdb stores in-frame clones only, minus some. The sample shows over 350,000 clones, 70% to 90% of them seen only once. Grouping used clinical history reported by participants in a survey and questionnaire. Germline-derived CDR1 and CDR2 are LNHNV and YYDKDF (reference sequence). The CDR3 extends over 14 amino acids. The germline V and J ends were trimmed by 0 bases and 0 bases, with 6 bases remaining between them. This chain uses TRBV15 with TRBJ2-7, with unresolved D. The sequence derives from a woman between 18 and 29 years old with acute COVID-19. What was sequenced was PBMCs or T cells enriched from blood (not recorded which). The DNA of the CDR3 is TGTGCCACCAGCAGAGATCCAGACTCCTACGAGCAGTACTTC. Amino acids: CATSRDPDSYEQYF.